The present TCR beta chain was sequenced within a study of blood T cell repertoires in COVID-19. On the study more broadly: The samples span acute and convalescent COVID-19 from the United States, Italy and Spain. T cells, B-cell-depleted T cells, or PBMCs supplied cDNA or gDNA.

Authors' data handling: Quantification of nucleated cells was approximated via reference gene primer amplification. TCRdb's copy holds only in-frame clones and misses some; the assay was immunoSEQ multiplex PCR. V and J calls and clone size come straight from that table; D and trimming were deduced from the DNA. The sample has approximately 51,000 clones; 70% to 90% are singletons. This receptor was obtained from a man in his forties with active COVID-19. The material sequenced was peripheral blood.

The CDR3 DNA sequence: TGTGCCAGCAGTCTACTCGGGAGCAGCCTAGCCAAAAACATTCAGTACTTC. This gives the protein CASSLLGSSLAKNIQYF. The rearrangement joins TRBV28 to TRBJ2-4; D might be TRBD2 (6 bases). CDR3 size: 17 residues. The germline V and J ends were trimmed by 5 bases and 0 bases, with 17 bases remaining between them. Germline assignment: CDR1 MDHEN and CDR2 SYDVKM.